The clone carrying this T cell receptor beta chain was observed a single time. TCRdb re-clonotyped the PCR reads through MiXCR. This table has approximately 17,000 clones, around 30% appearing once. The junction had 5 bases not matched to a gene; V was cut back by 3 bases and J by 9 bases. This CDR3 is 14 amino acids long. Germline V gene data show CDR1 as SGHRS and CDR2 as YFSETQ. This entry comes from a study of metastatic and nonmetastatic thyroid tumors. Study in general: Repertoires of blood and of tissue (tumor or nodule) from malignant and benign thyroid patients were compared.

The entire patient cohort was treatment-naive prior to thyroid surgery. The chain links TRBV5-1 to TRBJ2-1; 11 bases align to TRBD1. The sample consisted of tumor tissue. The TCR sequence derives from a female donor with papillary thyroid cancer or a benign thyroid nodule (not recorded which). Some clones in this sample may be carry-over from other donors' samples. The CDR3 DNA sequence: TGCGCCAGCAGCTGGGACAGGGGGGGCGGTGAGCAGTTCTTC. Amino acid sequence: CASSWDRGGGEQFF. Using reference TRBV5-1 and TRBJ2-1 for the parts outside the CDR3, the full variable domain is KAGVTQTPRYLIKTRGQQVTLSCSPISGHRSVSWYQQTPGQGLQFLFEYFSETQRNKGNFPGRFSGRQFSNSRSEMNVSTLELGDSALYLCASSWDRGGGEQFFGPGTRLTVL.